These 6 T cell receptor beta chains came from one sample sequenced in a study of T cell responses to AZD1222 COVID-19 vaccine. The method was immunoSEQ multiplex PCR; TCRdb's version includes in-frame clones alone and lacks a portion of them. The table shows roughly 85,000 clones, with approximately 86% occurring only once. The sequencing used peripheral blood, collected on day 0 of MenACWY control vaccination. The receptors originated from an adult in good health.

As to this clone: A junction boundary mismatches the germline segment, possibly from a read error. The chain recombines TRBV5-1 with TRBJ1-3; D possibly corresponds to TRBD1 (6 bases). CDR3 length: 14 residues. Germline loops: CDR1 SGHRS, CDR2 YFSETQ. CDR3 nucleotides: TGCGCCAGCAGTTTGGACAGCCTTGGAAACACCATATATTTT. Translation gives CASSLDSLGNTIYF.

The V and J genes are TRBV3-1 (or the pseudogene TRBV3-2) and TRBJ2-1, with unresolved D. Trimming left V 2 bases short and J 7 bases short, with 12 bases between. CDR3 length: 14 amino acids. Germline CDR1 LGHDT, CDR2 YNNKEL (reference sequence). This CDR3 is CASSQIPKGNEQFF. CDR3 coding DNA: TGTGCCAGCAGCCAAATCCCTAAAGGTAATGAGCAGTTCTTC.

This sequence joins TRBV4-3 and TRBJ1-2; possibly TRBD1 for D (5 bases). V dropped 2 bases and J dropped 7 bases, with 11 bases sitting between them. Germline CDR1 is LGHNA and CDR2 is YSLEER. The CDR3 runs to 13 residues. CDR3 nucleotides: TGCGCCAGCAGCCAAATAGGGGATTCTGGCTACACCTTC. Protein: CASSQIGDSGYTF.

The chain joins TRBV30 to TRBJ2-3; TRBD2 agrees at 11 bases. CDR3 length equals 15 residues. CDR1 is GTSNPN and CDR2 is SVGIG in the germline V gene (reference sequence). Trimming cost V 0 bases and J 11 bases; bases outside gene matches: 10. CDR3 sequence (DNA): TGTGCCTGGAGTGTCGGGTTAGCGGGGGGGCGTGGGCAGTATTTT. It is translated as CAWSVGLAGGRGQYF.

V gene TRBV27 combines with J gene TRBJ2-5; 9 bases agree with TRBD2. The CDR3 runs 16 residues. The V gene's germline CDR1 is MNHEY and CDR2 SMNVEV (reference sequence). V was clipped by 4 bases and J by 3 bases; unmatched bases: 9. CDR3 sequence reads: CASSSWAERGEETQYF. CDR3 sequence (DNA): TGTGCCAGCAGTTCCTGGGCCGAGCGGGGGGAAGAGACCCAGTACTTC.

This chain connects TRBV7-9 to TRBJ1-1, with D uncertain. The CDR3 totals 13 residues. Trimming pared 4 bases from V and 7 bases from J, leaving 13 bases between. Per the germline V gene, CDR1 is SEHNR and CDR2 is FQNEAQ (reference sequence). The CDR3 sequence: CASSSLGPSEAFF. As DNA, the CDR3 is TGTGCCAGCAGCTCTCTAGGACCGAGTGAAGCTTTCTTT.